This is a list of T cell receptor beta chains from one sample in a study of T cells in Graves' hyperthyroidism and ophthalmopathy. TCRdb reprocessed the multiplex PCR reads via MiXCR and lists one record per CDR3 protein. This sample has about 260,000 distinct CDR3 sequences, with about 25% found just once. The sequencing sample was made of blood. These receptor sequences come from a man aged 40-49 years with Graves' hyperthyroidism that later progressed to Graves' ophthalmopathy. Each CDR3 is given with its conserved first and last residue. The order of the fields is V gene, clone size, J gene, D gene, CDR3 protein, CDR3 DNA. D genes are given only for firm matches. The size of a clone is reported for some rows only, either as once, few or many, or as a class for expanded clones.

TRBV20-1	many	TRBJ2-5	TRBD2	CSAHPSGEMGETQYF	TGCAGTGCCCACCCTAGCGGGGAGATGGGGGAGACCCAGTACTTC
TRBV6-1	once	TRBJ1-1	.	CASSGGSYKNTEAFF	TGTGCCAGCAGTGGGGGCAGCTACAAGAACACTGAAGCTTTCTTT
TRBV27	once	TRBJ2-5	TRBD1	CASTTRDRGGETQYF	TGTGCCAGCACCACCCGGGACAGGGGAGGGGAGACCCAGTACTTC
TRBV6-1	.	TRBJ2-7	.	CASNLARYTEQYF	TGTGCCAGCAACCTAGCGAGGTATACCGAGCAGTACTTC
TRBV19	many	TRBJ1-5	TRBD1	CASSAGTVYSNQPQHF	TGTGCCAGTAGTGCCGGGACAGTGTATAGCAATCAGCCCCAGCATTTT
TRBV19	many	TRBJ1-2	.	CASSIEGYGYTF	TGTGCCAGTAGTATAGAAGGCTATGGCTACACCTTC
TRBV28	few	TRBJ2-5	.	CASSPLAEGEETQYF	TGTGCCAGCAGTCCCCTAGCGGAGGGGGAAGAGACCCAGTACTTC
TRBV5-1	many	TRBJ2-7	TRBD1	CASSLGVTGGAYEQYF	TGCGCCAGCAGCTTGGGTGTCACAGGGGGCGCATACGAGCAGTACTTC
TRBV5-1	many	TRBJ2-4	TRBD2	CASSLEFSGSLENIQYF	TGCGCCAGCAGCTTGGAATTTAGCGGGAGTTTAGAAAACATTCAGTACTTC
TRBV2	many	TRBJ2-5	TRBD1	CASSPVGTEIQETQYF	TGTGCCAGCAGTCCCGTTGGGACAGAAATACAAGAGACCCAGTACTTC
TRBV7-3	many	TRBJ1-2	.	CASSLSATTNYGYTF	TGTGCCAGCAGCTTGAGTGCCACGACTAACTATGGCTACACCTTC
TRBV2	many	TRBJ2-2	.	CASSVDATYPGELFF	TGTGCCAGCAGTGTGGACGCCACATACCCCGGGGAGCTGTTTTTT
TRBV2	many	TRBJ2-7	.	CASRETGERFYEQYF	TGTGCCAGCAGAGAGACTGGGGAGCGATTCTACGAGCAGTACTTC
TRBV19	many	TRBJ2-6	.	CASSPMRHPTGANVLTF	TGTGCCAGTAGCCCAATGAGACACCCAACTGGGGCCAACGTCCTGACTTTC
TRBV6-1	many	TRBJ1-1	.	CASSDNSLNTEAFF	TGTGCCAGCAGTGACAACAGCCTGAACACTGAAGCTTTCTTT
TRBV27	many	TRBJ2-2	.	CASSSRPNKETGELFF	TGTGCCAGCAGTTCTAGACCGAACAAAGAGACCGGGGAGCTGTTTTTT
TRBV20-1	.	TRBJ2-5	.	CSAGGVEKETQYF	TGCAGTGCAGGAGGGGTAGAAAAAGAGACCCAGTACTTC
TRBV2	many	TRBJ1-1	.	CASSGGTDEAFF	TGTGCCAGCAGCGGGGGGACTGATGAAGCTTTCTTT
TRBV15	many	TRBJ2-7	.	CATGEDRYEQYF	TGTGCCACCGGGGAGGATCGCTACGAGCAGTACTTC
TRBV4-1	.	TRBJ2-7	TRBD1	CASSPWTGKGYEQYF	TGCGCCAGCAGCCCCTGGACAGGGAAGGGCTACGAGCAGTACTTC
TRBV6-4	many	TRBJ1-5	.	CASSGTPSQPQHF	TGTGCCAGCAGTGGGACACCAAGTCAGCCCCAGCATTTT
TRBV2	many	TRBJ1-5	TRBD1	CASSGTGGSGNQPQHF	TGTGCCAGCAGTGGGACAGGGGGCTCTGGCAATCAGCCCCAGCATTTT
TRBV28	.	TRBJ2-7	.	CASSFILALGEQYF	TGTGCCAGCAGTTTTATCCTTGCCCTGGGCGAGCAGTACTTC
TRBV7-3	many	TRBJ2-7	.	CASSSSGSGYEQYF	TGTGCCAGCAGCTCCTCAGGGTCCGGCTACGAGCAGTACTTC
TRBV7-3	many	TRBJ1-1	TRBD1	CASSLRGTDTEAFF	TGTGCCAGCAGCTTAAGGGGGACAGACACTGAAGCTTTCTTT
TRBV12-3/TRBV12-4	many	TRBJ1-2	.	CASSLGTESYGYTF	TGTGCCAGCAGTTTAGGGACTGAGTCCTATGGCTACACCTTC
TRBV3-1	many	TRBJ1-2	TRBD1	CASSQLDRGLRGYTF	TGTGCCAGCAGCCAACTCGACAGGGGGCTTAGGGGCTACACCTTC
TRBV6-5	many	TRBJ1-5	.	CASKDGSNQPQHF	TGTGCCAGCAAAGACGGTAGCAATCAGCCCCAGCATTTT
TRBV9	many	TRBJ1-3	.	CASSVADLSGNTIYF	TGTGCCAGCAGCGTAGCAGACCTCTCTGGAAACACCATATATTTT
TRBV6-1	many	TRBJ1-2	TRBD1	CASRDRDRGFYGYTF	TGTGCCAGCAGAGACCGGGACAGGGGGTTCTATGGCTACACCTTC
TRBV9	.	TRBJ1-5	.	CASSVGRSNQPQHF	TGTGCCAGCAGCGTGGGGCGAAGCAATCAGCCCCAGCATTTT
TRBV28	many	TRBJ2-7	TRBD2	CASSLVVAGGPREQYF	TGTGCCAGCAGTTTGGTGGTGGCGGGAGGCCCAAGGGAGCAGTACTTC
TRBV2	.	TRBJ1-1	.	CASSEETANTEAFF	TGTGCCAGCAGTGAAGAGACAGCGAACACTGAAGCTTTCTTT
TRBV18	.	TRBJ1-1	TRBD1	CASSPDRVAEAFF	TGTGCCAGCTCACCTGACAGGGTCGCTGAAGCTTTCTTT
TRBV30	many	TRBJ2-7	.	CAWTIRQDEQYF	TGTGCCTGGACAATCAGACAGGACGAGCAGTACTTC
TRBV19	once	TRBJ2-2	.	CASSYRGRTGELFF	TGTGCCAGCAGCTACCGGGGAAGGACCGGGGAGCTGTTTTTT
TRBV19	many	TRBJ1-2	.	CASNPSVGRINYGYTF	TGTGCCAGTAACCCCAGTGTGGGACGGATCAACTATGGCTACACCTTC
TRBV6-5	.	TRBJ1-1	.	CASSYSSAGMNTEAFF	TGTGCCAGCAGTTACTCGAGCGCGGGAATGAACACTGAAGCTTTCTTT
TRBV7-9	many	TRBJ2-5	.	CASTPRRLTYQETQYF	TGTGCCAGCACCCCGAGGCGTTTGACGTACCAAGAGACCCAGTACTTC
TRBV11-1	many	TRBJ2-2	.	CASSLEPYTGELFF	TGTGCCAGCAGCTTAGAACCGTACACCGGGGAGCTGTTTTTT
TRBV7-3	many	TRBJ2-3	.	CASSVGLTDTQYF	TGTGCCAGCAGCGTCGGACTCACAGATACGCAGTATTTT
TRBV7-8	many	TRBJ2-5	.	CASSLSLGRTQYF	TGTGCCAGCAGCTTATCCCTCGGCAGGACCCAGTACTTC
TRBV11-2	many	TRBJ1-1	.	CASSSLGGNTEAFF	TGTGCCAGCAGCTCCTTGGGGGGAAACACTGAAGCTTTCTTT
TRBV15	many	TRBJ1-5	.	CATHTGLGQPQHF	TGTGCCACACATACAGGGTTGGGACAGCCCCAGCATTTT
TRBV20-1	many	TRBJ2-1	TRBD2	CSARDLAASGYNEQFF	TGCAGTGCTAGAGATCTTGCGGCTAGCGGATACAATGAGCAGTTCTTC
TRBV9	many	TRBJ2-4	.	CASSVGTLAKNIQYF	TGTGCCAGCAGCGTAGGCACGCTAGCCAAAAACATTCAGTACTTC
TRBV19	many	TRBJ2-7	TRBD1	CASSITGTGSGEQYF	TGTGCCAGTAGTATCACCGGGACAGGCTCTGGGGAGCAGTACTTC
TRBV3-1	many	TRBJ1-1	.	CASSQEKARVSTEAFF	TGTGCCAGCAGCCAAGAAAAGGCCAGGGTGAGTACTGAAGCTTTCTTT
TRBV11-2	.	TRBJ1-1	.	CASSLKGRTMNTEAFF	TGTGCCAGCAGCTTAAAAGGCAGGACCATGAACACTGAAGCTTTCTTT
TRBV5-1	many	TRBJ1-2	.	CASSLVRPQKNNYGYTF	TGCGCCAGCAGCTTGGTTCGCCCCCAGAAAAATAACTATGGCTACACCTTC
TRBV11-2	many	TRBJ2-7	TRBD1	CASSLGFRTGYEQYF	TGTGCCAGCAGCTTAGGGTTTAGGACAGGGTACGAGCAGTACTTC
TRBV5-5	many	TRBJ2-7	.	CASSLRSARGYEQYF	TGTGCCAGCAGCTTGAGGAGCGCCAGAGGGTACGAGCAGTACTTC
TRBV5-1	many	TRBJ1-2	.	CASSLVSGDGYTF	TGCGCCAGCAGCTTGGTGTCAGGGGACGGCTACACCTTC
TRBV6-1	.	TRBJ1-1	.	CASSGDLEGTEAFF	TGTGCCAGCAGTGGCGACCTCGAGGGCACTGAAGCTTTCTTT
TRBV6-5	many	TRBJ2-2	.	CASSYLFGTGELLF	TGTGCCAGCAGTTACCTCTTTGGGACCGGGGAGCTGCTTTTT
TRBV20-1	many	TRBJ2-7	.	CSAREYEQYF	TGCAGTGCTAGAGAGTACGAGCAGTACTTC
TRBV6-1	.	TRBJ1-2	.	CASSGGDKDAGYTF	TGTGCCAGCAGTGGGGGGGACAAGGACGCTGGCTACACCTTC
TRBV11-3	.	TRBJ2-1	TRBD2	CASSPGTRDNEQFF	TGTGCCAGCAGCCCCGGGACTAGGGACAATGAGCAGTTCTTC